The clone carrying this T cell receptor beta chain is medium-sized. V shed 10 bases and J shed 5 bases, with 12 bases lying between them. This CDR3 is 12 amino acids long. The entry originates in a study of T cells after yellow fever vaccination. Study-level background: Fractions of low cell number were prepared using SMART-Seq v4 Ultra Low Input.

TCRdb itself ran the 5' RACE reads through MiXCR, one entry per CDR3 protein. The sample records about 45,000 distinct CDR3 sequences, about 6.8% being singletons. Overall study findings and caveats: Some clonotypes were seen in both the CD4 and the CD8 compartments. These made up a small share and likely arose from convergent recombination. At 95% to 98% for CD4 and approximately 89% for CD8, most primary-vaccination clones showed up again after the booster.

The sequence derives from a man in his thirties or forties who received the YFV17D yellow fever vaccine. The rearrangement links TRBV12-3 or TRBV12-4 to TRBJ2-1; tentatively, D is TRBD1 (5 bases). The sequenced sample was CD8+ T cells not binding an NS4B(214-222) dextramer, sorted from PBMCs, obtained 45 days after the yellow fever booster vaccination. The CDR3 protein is CATKEGDNEQFF. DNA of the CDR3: TGTGCCACAAAAGAAGGGGACAATGAGCAGTTCTTC.